The 27 T cell receptor beta chains reported below all come from one sample, sequenced in a study of response to subunit inactivated influenza vaccine. TCRdb re-called the RT-PCR reads with MiXCR, one entry per CDR3 protein. The sample includes 150,000 to 200,000 distinct CDR3 sequences, around a tenth of them seen just once. Sample: CD8+ T cells sorted from PBMCs, taken around 25 months after vaccination. These receptors originate from a man aged 45 to 75 who received an inactivated influenza vaccine.

This clonotype was detected only a few times. The CDR3 sequence: CASSLYSGGTYEQYF. For the CDR3, the DNA is TGTGCCAGCAGTTTATATTCGGGCGGAACCTACGAGCAGTACTTC. The chain combines TRBV28 with TRBJ2-7; D not certain. The germline CDR1 and CDR2 sequences are MDHEN and SYDVKM. V was trimmed by 1 base and J by 2 bases, leaving 12 bases between them. This CDR3 contains 15 residues.

This rearrangement joins TRBV20-1 to TRBJ2-1; 8 bases match TRBD2. The length of the CDR3 is 15 residues. Germline V gene lookup returns CDR1 DFQATT and CDR2 SNEGSKA (reference sequence). The CDR3 DNA reads as TGCAGGGCTGCGGGGGGCGGGAGTTCCTACAATGAGCAGTTCTTC. It codes for CRAAGGGSSYNEQFF.

This clonotype was observed a few times. The rearrangement links TRBV29-1 to TRBJ2-2; no definite D call. The V gene lost 6 bases and the J gene lost 7 bases, with 15 bases spanning the gap. The CDR3 length is 13 residues. The V gene's germline CDR1 is SQVTM and CDR2 ANQGSEA. CDR3 loop: CSVALGLVGELFF. The DNA of the CDR3 is TGCAGCGTCGCTTTGGGTTTGGTCGGGGAGCTGTTTTTT.

The chain couples TRBV7-8 to TRBJ2-7; D unclear. The CDR3 consists of 15 residues. Trimming shortened V by 7 bases and J by 0 bases, and 16 bases separated the two germline ends. Germline CDR1 and CDR2: SGHVS and FQNEAQ. The CDR3 DNA follows: TGTGCCAGCACCCGAGCCCCGTTGAGCTCCTACGAGCAGTACTTC. Amino acids: CASTRAPLSSYEQYF.

The V and J genes are TRBV12-3 or TRBV12-4 and TRBJ1-2; 7 bases agree with TRBD1. There are 13 residues in the CDR3. The V segment lost 7 bases and the J segment 7 bases; nucleotides outside the gene matches: 9. CDR3 in amino acids: CASNPTGAAGYTF. Written as DNA, the CDR3 is TGTGCCAGCAATCCAACAGGGGCGGCTGGCTACACCTTC.

This clonotype showed up just a few times. This may be a read error, as it is one base from a much larger clone. The rearrangement uses TRBV7-9 and TRBJ1-1; D remains unclear. The length of the CDR3 is 14 residues. Germline V gives CDR1 SEHNR, CDR2 FQNEAQ (reference sequence). The CDR3 reads CASSPAGRVSEALF. In nucleotides, the CDR3 is TGTGCCAGCAGCCCCGCGGGGAGGGTTTCTGAAGCTCTCTTT.

CDR3 DNA: TGTGCCAGCAGTGCCATAAATAATTCACCCCTCCACTTT. Translating gives CASSAINNSPLHF. The chain carries TRBV6-1 and TRBJ1-6, with D uncertain. This CDR3 contains 13 residues. V was clipped by 4 bases and J by 5 bases, with 6 bases between them. CDR1 and CDR2 from the germline V gene are MNHNS and SASEGT.

This clonotype was seen more than once but under ten times. This sequence joins TRBV7-9 and TRBJ1-5; the D gene is possibly TRBD1 (5 bases). Germline values: CDR1 SEHNR, CDR2 FQNEAQ (reference sequence). The CDR3 is 12 amino acids. V lost 0 bases, J lost 14 bases, and 11 bases lay in between. The CDR3: CASSLAGRDEHF. CDR3 sequence (DNA): TGTGCCAGCAGCTTAGCGGGGCGGGACGAGCATTTT.

This clonotype appeared many times. The genes are TRBV29-1 and TRBJ2-7, with 12 bases that match TRBD2. Looked up from germline, CDR1 is SQVTM and CDR2 is ANQGSEA. Trimming cost V 6 bases and J 4 bases; bases outside gene matches: 7. The CDR3 is 14 amino acids. DNA for the CDR3: TGCAGCGTGGGACTAGCGGGCCCCGTTTACGAGCAGTACTTC. Protein sequence: CSVGLAGPVYEQYF.

At least ten counts were recorded for this clonotype. The chain links TRBV7-9 to TRBJ2-7; 8 bases match TRBD1. CDR1 is SEHNR, CDR2 FQNEAQ, per germline (reference sequence). Trimming cost V 5 bases and J 4 bases; bases outside gene matches: 7. This CDR3 is 14 amino acids long. The CDR3 coding sequence is TGTGCCAGCAGCCCCCCGGACAGGGTGTACGAGCAGTACTTC. It encodes CASSPPDRVYEQYF.

This clonotype came up many times. The CDR3, as DNA: TGTGCCATCAAGGGTCAGGGGACAGCCCGCAATGAGCAGTTCTTC. It yields the protein CAIKGQGTARNEQFF. The chain carries TRBV10-3 and TRBJ2-1; 7 bases are a match to TRBD1. The junction had 12 bases not matched to a gene; V was cut back by 7 bases and J by 6 bases. The germline V gene has CDR1 ENHRY and CDR2 SYGVKD. This CDR3 spans 15 amino acids.

This clonotype was counted a few times. The V call is TRBV2, the J call TRBJ1-1; tentatively, D is TRBD1 (6 bases). The V end was cut by 3 bases, the J end by 1 base, with 9 bases between. The CDR3 extends over 14 amino acids. Germline-derived CDR1 and CDR2 are SNHLY and FYNNEI. CDR3 in DNA: TGTGCCAGCAGTGAGGGGGCCCCGAACACTGAAGCTTTCTTT. Translating it yields CASSEGAPNTEAFF.

A few counts support this clonotype. The gene calls are TRBV20-1 and TRBJ2-1, with TRBD2 as a possible D gene (6 bases). Deletions cut 5 bases from V and 4 bases from J, with 6 bases between. Germline V lookup: CDR1 DFQATT, CDR2 SNEGSKA (reference sequence). The CDR3 contains 11 residues. CDR3 sequence (DNA): TGCAGTGCTGGGAGGTACAATGAGCAGTTCTTC. Translation gives CSAGRYNEQFF.

This clonotype has only a few counts. This sequence joins TRBV20-1 and TRBJ2-7; D is uncertain. This CDR3 is 13 amino acids long. Germline CDR1 DFQATT, CDR2 SNEGSKA (reference sequence). The ends were cut back, 0 bases at V and 1 base at J, with 7 bases in the middle. CDR3 sequence: CSARDPASYEQYF. CDR3 DNA sequence: TGCAGTGCTAGAGATCCCGCTTCCTACGAGCAGTACTTC.

This clonotype was recorded a few times. The chain joins TRBV20-1 to TRBJ2-1, with a possible D match to TRBD2 (6 bases). Germline CDR1 and CDR2: DFQATT and SNEGSKA (reference sequence). V dropped 0 bases and J dropped 10 bases, with 16 bases sitting between them. This CDR3 has 14 amino acids. CDR3 sequence (DNA): TGCAGTGCTAGAGAGGCGGGGATGTCAACCGAGCAGTTCTTC. As protein: CSAREAGMSTEQFF.

This clonotype was detected a few times. The rearrangement joins TRBV7-2 to TRBJ1-5; tentatively, D is TRBD1 (6 bases). Germline values: CDR1 SGHTA, CDR2 FQGNSA. Trimming took 5 bases from V and 6 from J, leaving 20 bases between them. The CDR3 length is 16 residues. The CDR3 bases are TGTGCCAGCAGCATCTGGACAGAAAGTGGGGGTCAGCCCCAGCATTTT. It is translated as CASSIWTESGGQPQHF.

This clonotype has at least ten counts. V is TRBV20-1 and J is TRBJ2-1; D not certain. The CDR3 has 14 amino acids. V was cut by 6 bases and J by 3 bases, with 15 bases left in between. Germline loops: CDR1 DFQATT, CDR2 SNEGSKA (reference sequence). The CDR3 nucleotides read TGCAGTGCCGGAGAGGTCATAGTCTACAATGAGCAGTTCTTC. Translating it yields CSAGEVIVYNEQFF.

This clonotype was detected ten times or more. V and J are TRBV9 and TRBJ2-3; unclear D gene. The V gene lost 0 bases and the J gene lost 2 bases, with 7 bases spanning the gap. This CDR3 is built from 14 residues. Looked up from germline, CDR1 is SGDLS and CDR2 is YYNGEE. The CDR3 DNA follows: TGTGCCAGCAGCGTAGGACTTCACACAGATACGCAGTATTTT. This gives the protein CASSVGLHTDTQYF.

This clonotype was counted between two and nine times. The chain couples TRBV16 to TRBJ2-1, with TRBD2 as a possible D gene (5 bases). Between the trimmed V and J ends, which lost 4 bases and 0 bases, there was a span of 10 bases. The CDR3 is made up of 15 amino acids. Per the germline V gene, CDR1 is KGHSY and CDR2 is FQNENV. The CDR3 region has the DNA TGTGCCAGCAGCCTGACTACGAGCTCCTACAATGAGCAGTTCTTC. Protein product: CASSLTTSSYNEQFF.

This clonotype was seen repeatedly, ten times or more. CDR3 nucleotide sequence: TGTGCCAGCAGTGGTAGGGGCCCAGAGACCCAGTACTTC. Its protein product is CASSGRGPETQYF. The chain uses TRBV25-1 and TRBJ2-5; weak D call: TRBD1 (5 bases). Germline CDR1 MGHDK, CDR2 SYGVNS. This CDR3 contains 13 residues. With 4 bases removed from V and 4 bases from J, the gap between germline ends came to 10 bases.

The chain uses TRBV29-1 and TRBJ1-2; D is ambiguous. The CDR3 runs to 13 residues. Germline V lookup: CDR1 SQVTM, CDR2 ANQGSEA. Trimming left V 2 bases short and J 3 bases short, with 10 bases between. Written as DNA, the CDR3 is TGCAGCGTTGAATCACGGCAGCACTATGGCTACACCTTC. It is translated as CSVESRQHYGYTF.

The genes are TRBV4-3 and TRBJ1-1; D is unresolved. Germline values: CDR1 LGHNA, CDR2 YSLEER. This CDR3 region has 15 residues. V was cut by 0 bases and J by 0 bases, with 8 bases left in between. CDR3 sequence (DNA): TGCGCCAGCAGCCAAGATCAGGTGATGAACACTGAAGCTTTCTTT. Translation gives CASSQDQVMNTEAFF.

CDR3 nucleotides: TGTGCCAGCAGCCAGGTGGAGACCCAGTACTTC. This codes for CASSQVETQYF. This sequence joins TRBV11-2 and TRBJ2-5; D gene unclear. The germline V and J ends were trimmed by 5 bases and 5 bases, with 6 bases remaining between them. This CDR3 is 11 amino acids long. Germline CDR1 reads SGHAT; CDR2 reads FQNNGV.

This clonotype was counted once. V usage is TRBV20-1 and J usage is TRBJ1-2; D unclear. The V gene's germline CDR1 is DFQATT and CDR2 SNEGSKA (reference sequence). Trimming left V 1 base short and J 4 bases short, with 16 bases between. The CDR3 loop spans 15 amino acids. The CDR3: CSARGAWVSPYGYTF. CDR3 bases: TGCAGTGCTAGAGGGGCTTGGGTTTCCCCCTATGGCTACACCTTC.

Points on this clonotype: The DNA is omitted, as the CDR3 cannot be located on it reliably, and the CDR3 follows TCRdb's listing. This chain uses TRBV28 with TRBJ2-5; TRBD1, the D gene given by the table, was not confirmed from the DNA. The V gene's germline CDR1 is MDHEN and CDR2 SYDVKM. The CDR3 adds up to 14 amino acids, both ends counted. The CDR3 reads CASSSSDSQETQYF.

This clonotype was detected a few times. The chain uses TRBV7-3 and TRBJ2-1; tentatively, D is TRBD1 (6 bases). The CDR3 is made up of 16 amino acids. The germline CDR1 and CDR2 sequences are SGHTA and FQGTGA. Between the trimmed V and J ends, which lost 3 bases and 10 bases, there was a span of 22 bases. The CDR3 spells CASSLGRDGQGNEQFF. The CDR3 region has the DNA TGTGCCAGCAGCTTGGGACGGGATGGTCAGGGGAACGAGCAGTTCTTC.

This clonotype was counted ten times or more. This rearrangement joins TRBV10-3 to TRBJ2-7; no reliable D call. The CDR3 consists of 14 residues. The germline gives CDR1 ENHRY, CDR2 SYGVKD. Trimming shortened V by 0 bases and J by 4 bases, and 10 bases separated the two germline ends. Here the CDR3 DNA reads TGTGCCATCAGTGAGTCGCTCGGCCAGTACGAGCAGTACTTC. Its translation is CAISESLGQYEQYF.